This record covers a single TCR beta chain. V dropped 5 bases and J dropped 2; count of bases not matched to a gene: 6. The CDR3 is made up of 14 amino acids. Germline assignment: CDR1 MDHEN and CDR2 SYDVKM. This entry is derived from a study of cytomegalovirus exposure and HLA in healthy donors. PCR involved 60 Vbeta and 13 Jbeta primers. Libraries were prepared by immunoSEQ multiplex PCR; TCRdb keeps only in-frame clonotypes and omits some of them. The sample includes about 140,000 clones, about 70% of them seen just once. The J gene is TRBJ2-7, the V gene TRBV28; 7 bases map to TRBD1. The clonotype comes from a male donor in good health and CMV-seronegative. The sample taken for sequencing was PBMCs. CDR3 sequence: CASSMRQGTYEQYF. In DNA form, the CDR3 reads TGTGCCAGCAGTATGCGACAGGGTACCTACGAGCAGTACTTC. Using reference TRBV28 and TRBJ2-7 for the parts outside the CDR3, the full variable domain is DVKVTQSSRYLVKRTGEKVFLECVQDMDHENMFWYRQDPGLGLRLIYFSYDVKMKEKGDIPEGYSVSREKKERFSLILESASTNQTSMYLCASSMRQGTYEQYFGPGTRLTVT.